Listed below are T cell receptor beta chains from one sample, sequenced in a study of T-cell memory formation after mild COVID-19. MiXCR, run by TCRdb on the 5' RACE reads, gives a single entry per CDR3 protein. The sample records about 82,000 distinct CDR3 sequences, around 13% being singletons. Sequenced material: PBMCs or a T cell subset sorted from them (not recorded which). Source of these receptors: a man between 18 and 35 years old who had mild COVID-19 (a few samples of this study predate the infection). Cell type and time point are not known. The CDR3 runs from the conserved cysteine through the conserved F or W. Each record gives: clone size, J gene, D gene, V gene, CDR3 protein, CDR3 DNA. A D gene is named only where the DNA matches it firmly. Rows may omit the clone size; those that give it use once, few, many or a size class.

clone_size: few
j_call: TRBJ2-1
d_call: TRBD2
v_call: TRBV29-1
cdr3_aa: CSAGLAGDNEQFF
cdr3_nt: TGCAGCGCCGGACTAGCGGGGGACAATGAGCAGTTCTTC

clone_size: NA
j_call: TRBJ2-3
d_call: NA
v_call: TRBV11-2
cdr3_aa: CASSKLGITQYF
cdr3_nt: TGTGCCAGCAGCAAATTAGGAATTACGCAGTATTTT

clone_size: NA
j_call: TRBJ1-2
d_call: NA
v_call: TRBV12-3/TRBV12-4
cdr3_aa: CASSLGSSNYGYTF
cdr3_nt: TGTGCCAGCAGTTTAGGGTCGTCTAACTATGGCTACACCTTC

clone_size: NA
j_call: TRBJ2-3
d_call: NA
v_call: TRBV28
cdr3_aa: CASSLEGLGTDTQYF
cdr3_nt: TGTGCCAGCAGCCTGGAGGGGCTGGGCACAGATACGCAGTATTTT

clone_size: few
j_call: TRBJ2-3
d_call: NA
v_call: TRBV24-1
cdr3_aa: CATGVGDTQYF
cdr3_nt: TGTGCCACCGGGGTAGGAGATACGCAGTATTTT

clone_size: NA
j_call: TRBJ2-3
d_call: TRBD2
v_call: TRBV3-1
cdr3_aa: CASSPRIDLWAGGLQDTQYF
cdr3_nt: TGTGCCAGCAGCCCGCGTATTGACCTTTGGGCGGGGGGCCTCCAGGATACGCAGTATTTT

clone_size: NA
j_call: TRBJ1-2
d_call: NA
v_call: TRBV10-3
cdr3_aa: CAISEGQLANYGYTF
cdr3_nt: TGTGCCATCAGTGAGGGACAGTTGGCGAACTATGGCTACACCTTC

clone_size: NA
j_call: TRBJ2-3
d_call: NA
v_call: TRBV5-8
cdr3_aa: CASSLATTRGDTQYF
cdr3_nt: TGTGCCAGCAGCTTGGCGACTACCCGGGGAGATACGCAGTATTTT

clone_size: NA
j_call: TRBJ1-6
d_call: NA
v_call: TRBV27
cdr3_aa: CASTDGRWNSPLHF
cdr3_nt: TGTGCCAGCACCGATGGACGGTGGAATTCACCCCTCCACTTT

clone_size: few
j_call: TRBJ2-5
d_call: NA
v_call: TRBV6-5
cdr3_aa: CASCTAEQETQYF
cdr3_nt: TGTGCCAGCTGTACCGCGGAACAAGAGACCCAGTACTTC

clone_size: NA
j_call: TRBJ2-3
d_call: NA
v_call: TRBV2
cdr3_aa: CASRSLGLRWKFRADTQYF
cdr3_nt: TGTGCCAGCAGAAGCCTGGGGCTACGATGGAAATTTCGGGCAGATACGCAGTATTTT

clone_size: few
j_call: TRBJ2-1
d_call: TRBD2
v_call: TRBV3-1
cdr3_aa: CASSQVGRGYNEQFF
cdr3_nt: TGTGCCAGCAGCCAGGTGGGGCGGGGGTACAATGAGCAGTTCTTC

clone_size: few
j_call: TRBJ1-1
d_call: NA
v_call: TRBV5-6
cdr3_aa: CASSLVVRDTEAFF
cdr3_nt: TGTGCCAGCAGCTTGGTCGTGCGGGACACTGAAGCTTTCTTT

clone_size: NA
j_call: TRBJ2-7
d_call: NA
v_call: TRBV4-1
cdr3_aa: CASSQGGRTAVEEQYF
cdr3_nt: TGCGCCAGCAGCCAAGGCGGTCGAACTGCGGTGGAGGAGCAGTACTTC

clone_size: few
j_call: TRBJ2-7
d_call: TRBD2
v_call: TRBV4-3
cdr3_aa: CASTFERGASYEQYF
cdr3_nt: TGCGCCAGCACCTTTGAGCGGGGGGCCAGCTACGAGCAGTACTTC

clone_size: few
j_call: TRBJ2-3
d_call: TRBD2
v_call: TRBV7-9
cdr3_aa: CASSLLAGGPPDTQYF
cdr3_nt: TGTGCCAGCAGCTTATTGGCGGGGGGGCCCCCAGATACGCAGTATTTT

clone_size: few
j_call: TRBJ2-7
d_call: NA
v_call: TRBV29-1
cdr3_aa: CSALTPGSHEQYF
cdr3_nt: TGCAGCGCACTTACCCCCGGGTCGCACGAGCAGTACTTC

clone_size: few
j_call: TRBJ2-5
d_call: NA
v_call: TRBV29-1
cdr3_aa: CSVGITGSGYKIQYF
cdr3_nt: TGCAGCGTTGGAATAACAGGGAGCGGATACAAAATCCAGTACTTC

clone_size: few
j_call: TRBJ2-3
d_call: TRBD2
v_call: TRBV11-2
cdr3_aa: CASSLDGLAGDPTDTQYF
cdr3_nt: TGTGCCAGCAGCTTAGACGGACTAGCGGGGGATCCCACAGATACGCAGTATTTT

clone_size: few
j_call: TRBJ1-2
d_call: NA
v_call: TRBV9
cdr3_aa: CASSVVGDSANYGYTF
cdr3_nt: TGTGCCAGCAGCGTAGTCGGGGATTCAGCTAACTATGGCTACACCTTC

clone_size: NA
j_call: TRBJ2-3
d_call: NA
v_call: TRBV2
cdr3_aa: CASSWKEGVDTQYF
cdr3_nt: TGTGCCAGCAGTTGGAAGGAGGGTGTGGATACGCAGTATTTT

clone_size: NA
j_call: TRBJ2-5
d_call: TRBD1
v_call: TRBV5-1
cdr3_aa: CASRTRMTGEETQYF
cdr3_nt: TGCGCCAGCAGGACGCGCATGACAGGGGAAGAGACCCAGTACTTC

clone_size: few
j_call: TRBJ1-6
d_call: TRBD1
v_call: TRBV5-4
cdr3_aa: CASSPPGGQNSPLHF
cdr3_nt: TGTGCCAGCAGCCCACCAGGGGGGCAGAATTCACCCCTCCACTTT

clone_size: NA
j_call: TRBJ2-1
d_call: TRBD2
v_call: TRBV4-3
cdr3_aa: CASSQGRGGPNEQFF
cdr3_nt: TGCGCCAGCAGCCAAGGACGGGGGGGCCCTAATGAGCAGTTCTTC

clone_size: NA
j_call: TRBJ2-7
d_call: TRBD1
v_call: TRBV5-5
cdr3_aa: CASSVDRDYEQYF
cdr3_nt: TGTGCCAGCAGTGTGGACAGGGACTACGAGCAGTACTTC

clone_size: few
j_call: TRBJ2-3
d_call: TRBD2
v_call: TRBV9
cdr3_aa: CASTGSGGATDTQYF
cdr3_nt: TGTGCCAGCACCGGTAGCGGGGGGGCAACAGATACGCAGTATTTT